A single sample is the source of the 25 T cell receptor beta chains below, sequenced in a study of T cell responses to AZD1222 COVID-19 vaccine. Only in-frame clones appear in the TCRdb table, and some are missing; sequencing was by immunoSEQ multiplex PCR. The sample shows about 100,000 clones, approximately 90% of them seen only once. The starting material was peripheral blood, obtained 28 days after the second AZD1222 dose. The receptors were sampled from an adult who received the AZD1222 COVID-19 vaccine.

The CDR3 sequence: CASSQQGQETQYF. In DNA, the CDR3 is TGTGCCAGCAGCCAACAGGGTCAAGAGACCCAGTACTTC. The chain couples TRBV3-1 (or the pseudogene TRBV3-2) to TRBJ2-5, with D possibly being TRBD1 (5 bases). Trimming took 2 bases from V and 2 from J, leaving 6 bases between them. The germline V gene encodes CDR1 LGHDT and CDR2 YNNKEL (reference sequence). The CDR3 totals 13 residues.

The CDR3 DNA is TGTGCCAGCAGTGACGGACAGGGCGCAGATACGCAGTATTTT. It is translated as CASSDGQGADTQYF. V and J are TRBV6-4 and TRBJ2-3; 8 bases match TRBD1. Trimming at V came to 2 bases and at J to 4 bases, leaving 2 bases not matched to a gene. This CDR3 is 14 amino acids long. CDR1 and CDR2 from the germline V gene are MRHNA and SNTAGT.

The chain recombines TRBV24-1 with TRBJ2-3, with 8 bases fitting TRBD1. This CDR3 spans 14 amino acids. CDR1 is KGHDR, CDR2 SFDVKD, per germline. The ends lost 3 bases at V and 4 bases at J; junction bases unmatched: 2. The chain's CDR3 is CATSDDRGPDTQYF. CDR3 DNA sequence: TGTGCCACCAGTGATGACAGGGGCCCAGATACGCAGTATTTT.

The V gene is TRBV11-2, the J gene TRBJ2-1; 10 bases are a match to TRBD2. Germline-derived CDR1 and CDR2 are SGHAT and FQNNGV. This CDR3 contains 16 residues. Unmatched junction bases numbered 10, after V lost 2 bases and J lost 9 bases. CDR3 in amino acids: CASSLSASGRWAEQFF. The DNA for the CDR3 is TGTGCCAGCAGCTTAAGCGCTAGCGGGAGATGGGCTGAGCAGTTCTTC. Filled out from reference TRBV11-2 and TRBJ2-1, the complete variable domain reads EAGVAQSPRYKIIEKRQSVAFWCNPISGHATLYWYQQILGQGPKLLIQFQNNGVVDDSQLPKDRFSAERLKGVDSTLKIQPAKLEDSAVYLCASSLSASGRWAEQFFGPGTRLTVL.

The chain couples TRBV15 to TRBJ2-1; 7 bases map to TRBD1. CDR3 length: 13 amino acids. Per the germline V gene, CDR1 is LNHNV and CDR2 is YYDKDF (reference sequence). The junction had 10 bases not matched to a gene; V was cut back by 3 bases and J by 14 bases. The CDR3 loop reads CATSRIGQDPEFF. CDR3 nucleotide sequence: TGTGCCACCAGCAGGATCGGACAGGACCCCGAGTTCTTC.

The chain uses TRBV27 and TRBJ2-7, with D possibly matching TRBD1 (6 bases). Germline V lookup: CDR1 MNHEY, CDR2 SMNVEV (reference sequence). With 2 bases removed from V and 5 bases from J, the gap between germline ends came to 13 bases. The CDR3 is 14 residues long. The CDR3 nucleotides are TGTGCCAGCAGTTTAAGTCAGGGGCTCAACGAGCAGTACTTC. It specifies CASSLSQGLNEQYF.

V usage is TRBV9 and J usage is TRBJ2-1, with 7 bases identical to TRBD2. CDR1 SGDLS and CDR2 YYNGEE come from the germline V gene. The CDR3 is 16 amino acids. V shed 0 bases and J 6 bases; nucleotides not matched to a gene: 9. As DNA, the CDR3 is TGTGCCAGCAGCGTAGGGTTAAGGACGGGGGGCAATGAGCAGTTCTTC. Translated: CASSVGLRTGGNEQFF.

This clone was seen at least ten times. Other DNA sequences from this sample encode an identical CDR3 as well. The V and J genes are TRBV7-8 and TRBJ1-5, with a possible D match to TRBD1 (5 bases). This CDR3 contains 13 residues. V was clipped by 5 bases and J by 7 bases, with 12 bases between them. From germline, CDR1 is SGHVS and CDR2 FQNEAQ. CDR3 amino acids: CASSRGVGQPQHF. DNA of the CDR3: TGTGCCAGCAGCCGAGGGGTTGGGCAGCCCCAGCATTTT.

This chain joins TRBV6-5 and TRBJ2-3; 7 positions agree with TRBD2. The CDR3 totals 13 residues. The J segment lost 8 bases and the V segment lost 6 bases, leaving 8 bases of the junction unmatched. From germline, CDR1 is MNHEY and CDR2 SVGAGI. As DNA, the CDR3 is TGTGCCAGCAGGAGCACTAGCGTGAGTACGCAGTATTTT. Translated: CASRSTSVSTQYF.

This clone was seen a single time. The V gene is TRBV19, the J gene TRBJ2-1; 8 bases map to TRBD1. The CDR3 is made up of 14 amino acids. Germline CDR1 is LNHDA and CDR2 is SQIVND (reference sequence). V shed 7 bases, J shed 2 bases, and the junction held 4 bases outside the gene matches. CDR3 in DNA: TGTGCCAGTACTCCGGGACAGGCCTACAATGAGCAGTTCTTC. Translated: CASTPGQAYNEQFF.

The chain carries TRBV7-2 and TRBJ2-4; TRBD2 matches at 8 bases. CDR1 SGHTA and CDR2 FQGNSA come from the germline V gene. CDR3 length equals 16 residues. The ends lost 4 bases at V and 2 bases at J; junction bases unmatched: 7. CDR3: CASSSGLALTKNIQYF. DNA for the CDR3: TGTGCCAGCAGCTCCGGACTAGCCTTAACCAAAAACATTCAGTACTTC.

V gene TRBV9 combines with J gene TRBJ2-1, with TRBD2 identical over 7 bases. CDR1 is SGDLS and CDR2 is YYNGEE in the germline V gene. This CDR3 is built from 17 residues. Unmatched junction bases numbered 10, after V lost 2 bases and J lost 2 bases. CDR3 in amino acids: CASSVASGPAAYNEQFF. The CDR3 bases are TGTGCCAGCAGCGTGGCTAGCGGTCCCGCCGCCTACAATGAGCAGTTCTTC.

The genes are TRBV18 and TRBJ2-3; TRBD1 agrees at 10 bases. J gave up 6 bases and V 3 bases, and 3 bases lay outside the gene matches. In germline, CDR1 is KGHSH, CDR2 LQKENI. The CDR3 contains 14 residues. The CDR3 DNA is TGTGCCAGCTCACCGGGGACAGGGGTCGATACGCAGTATTTT. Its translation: CASSPGTGVDTQYF. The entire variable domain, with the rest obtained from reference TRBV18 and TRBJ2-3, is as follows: NAGVMQNPRHLVRRRGQEARLRCSPMKGHSHVYWYRQLPEEGLKFMVYLQKENIIDESGMPKERFSAEFPKEGPSILRIQQVVRGDSAAYFCASSPGTGVDTQYFGPGTRLTVL.

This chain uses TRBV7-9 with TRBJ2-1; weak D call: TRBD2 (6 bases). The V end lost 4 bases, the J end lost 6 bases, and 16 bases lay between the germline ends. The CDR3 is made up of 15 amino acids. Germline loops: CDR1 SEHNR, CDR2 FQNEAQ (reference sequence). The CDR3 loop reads CASSSRERGGNEQFF. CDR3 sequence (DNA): TGTGCCAGCAGCTCCCGGGAAAGGGGAGGCAATGAGCAGTTCTTC. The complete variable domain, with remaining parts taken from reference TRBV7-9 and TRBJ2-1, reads DTGVSQNPRHKITKRGQNVTFRCDPISEHNRLYWYRQTLGQGPEFLTYFQNEAQLEKSRLLSDRFSAERPKGSFSTLEIQRTEQGDSAMYLCASSSRERGGNEQFFGPGTRLTVL.

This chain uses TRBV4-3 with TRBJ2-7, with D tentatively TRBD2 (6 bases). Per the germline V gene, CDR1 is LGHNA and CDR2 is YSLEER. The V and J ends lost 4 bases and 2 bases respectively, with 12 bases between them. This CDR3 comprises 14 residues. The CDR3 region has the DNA TGCGCCAGCAGCCCTAGTACGGGGGCCTACGAGCAGTACTTC. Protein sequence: CASSPSTGAYEQYF.

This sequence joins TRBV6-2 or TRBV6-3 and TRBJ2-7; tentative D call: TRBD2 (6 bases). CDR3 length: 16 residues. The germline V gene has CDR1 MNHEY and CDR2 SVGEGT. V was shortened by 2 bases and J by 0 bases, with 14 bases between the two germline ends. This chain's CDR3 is CASSYLHGGSSYEQYF. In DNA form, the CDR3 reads TGTGCCAGCAGTTACCTCCACGGGGGAAGCTCCTACGAGCAGTACTTC.

The CDR3 nucleotides are TGCGCCAGCAGACACCCCGACGGGGCACTTGAGCAGTTCTTC. Translation gives CASRHPDGALEQFF. The rearrangement uses TRBV5-1 and TRBJ2-1; the D call may be TRBD1 or TRBD2 (5 bases each). Germline CDR1 and CDR2: SGHRS and YFSETQ. CDR3 length: 14 residues. Deletions cut 5 bases from V and 9 bases from J, with 18 bases between.

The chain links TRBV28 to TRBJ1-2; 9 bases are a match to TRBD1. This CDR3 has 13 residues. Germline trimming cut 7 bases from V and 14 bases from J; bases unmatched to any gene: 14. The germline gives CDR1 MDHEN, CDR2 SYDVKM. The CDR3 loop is CASNPGTGSLWTF. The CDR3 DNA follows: TGTGCCAGCAATCCTGGGACAGGGTCCCTATGGACCTTC.

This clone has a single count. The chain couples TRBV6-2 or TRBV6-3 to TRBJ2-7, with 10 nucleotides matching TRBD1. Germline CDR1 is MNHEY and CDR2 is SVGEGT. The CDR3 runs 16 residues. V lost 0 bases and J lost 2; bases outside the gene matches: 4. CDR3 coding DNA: TGTGCCAGCAGTTACTCTGCGGGGACAGGGGCCTACGAGCAGTACTTC. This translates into CASSYSAGTGAYEQYF.

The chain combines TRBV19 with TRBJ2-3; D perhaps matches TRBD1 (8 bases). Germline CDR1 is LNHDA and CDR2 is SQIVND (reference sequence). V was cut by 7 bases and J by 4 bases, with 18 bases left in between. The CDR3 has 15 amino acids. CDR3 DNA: TGTGCCAGTACTCTCCGGACAGGGAGGGCAGATACGCAGTATTTT. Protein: CASTLRTGRADTQYF.

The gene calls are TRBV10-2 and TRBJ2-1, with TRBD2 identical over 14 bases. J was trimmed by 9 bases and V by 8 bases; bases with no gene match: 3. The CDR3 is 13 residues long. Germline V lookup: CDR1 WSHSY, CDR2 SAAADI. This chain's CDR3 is CASQGLAGVEQFF. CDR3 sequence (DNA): TGCGCCAGCCAGGGACTAGCGGGAGTTGAGCAGTTCTTC.

In nucleotides, the CDR3 is TGCAGTGCTAGAGGGGGGGGGCCCCAGCATTTT. The encoded protein is CSARGGGPQHF. The chain is built from TRBV20-1 and TRBJ1-5; the D gene is possibly TRBD1 (5 bases). CDR3 size: 11 residues. Trimming stripped 1 base from V and 9 bases from J, with 7 bases between. Germline V lookup: CDR1 DFQATT, CDR2 SNEGSKA (reference sequence).

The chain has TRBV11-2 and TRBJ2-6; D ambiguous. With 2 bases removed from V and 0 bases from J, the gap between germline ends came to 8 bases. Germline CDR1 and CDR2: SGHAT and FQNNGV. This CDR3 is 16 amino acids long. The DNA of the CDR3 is TGTGCCAGCAGCTTAACTGGTAGCTCTGGGGCCAACGTCCTGACTTTC. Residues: CASSLTGSSGANVLTF. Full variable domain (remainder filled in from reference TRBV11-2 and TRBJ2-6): EAGVAQSPRYKIIEKRQSVAFWCNPISGHATLYWYQQILGQGPKLLIQFQNNGVVDDSQLPKDRFSAERLKGVDSTLKIQPAKLEDSAVYLCASSLTGSSGANVLTFGAGSRLTVL.

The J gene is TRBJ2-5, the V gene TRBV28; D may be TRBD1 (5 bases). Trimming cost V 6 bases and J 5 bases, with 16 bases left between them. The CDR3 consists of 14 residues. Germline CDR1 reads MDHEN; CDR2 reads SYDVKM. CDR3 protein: CASRGFQGRETQYF. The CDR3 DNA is TGTGCCAGCAGGGGCTTTCAGGGCCGGGAGACCCAGTACTTC.

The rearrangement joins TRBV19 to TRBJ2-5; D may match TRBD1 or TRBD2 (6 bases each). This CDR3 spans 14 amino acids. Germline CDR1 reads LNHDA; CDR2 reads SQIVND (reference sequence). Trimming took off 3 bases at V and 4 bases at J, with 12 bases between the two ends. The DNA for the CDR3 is TGTGCCAGTAGTATTGCACAGGGAGGAGAGACCCAGTACTTC. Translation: CASSIAQGGETQYF.